Sequencing of this T cell receptor beta chain was carried out in a study of blood T cell repertoires in COVID-19. Study information: Italy, Spain and the United States were the sources of the convalescent and acute COVID-19 samples. Sources were T cells, B-cell-depleted T cells, or PBMCs; the material itself was cDNA or gDNA.

CDR1 SQVTM and CDR2 ANQGSEA come from the germline V gene. The V end was cut by 5 bases, the J end by 2 bases, with 4 bases between. The CDR3 length is 12 residues. Using immunoSEQ multiplex PCR, the repertoire was profiled, and TCRdb retains in-frame clones only, with some absent. The sample contains fewer than 250,000 clones, approximately 86% of which appear only once. Input material: peripheral blood. The receptor was derived from a human donor in a cohort sampled during active COVID-19. The chain employs TRBV29-1 and TRBJ2-6; no definite D call. CDR3 nucleotides: TGCAGCGTTTCAGCTGGGGCCAACGTCCTGACTTTC. Its translation: CSVSAGANVLTF.